Listed below are T cell receptor beta chains from one sample, sequenced in a study of tumor-infiltrating lymphocytes in localized non-small cell lung cancer. Clones were sequenced by immunoSEQ multiplex PCR, and TCRdb holds only the in-frame ones, with some missing. In the table there are over 15,000 clones, roughly two thirds of which are singletons. The sequenced sample was lung tumor tissue. The source is a human donor with non-small cell lung cancer. Each CDR3 is given without its conserved first and last residue. D genes are given only for firm matches.

v_call	j_call	d_call	cdr3_aa
TRBV5-1	TRBJ1-6	TRBD1	ASSPQFSGGNSPLH
TRBV11-2	TRBJ2-2	TRBD2	ASSLGGSNTGELF
TRBV5-1	TRBJ2-2	TRBD1	ASSSQGAGTGELF
TRBV6-1	TRBJ2-5	TRBD2	ASNLIGGVQETQY
TRBV11-2	TRBJ2-7	-	ASSATRDLTYEQY
TRBV5-4	TRBJ2-1	TRBD2	ASSLGRGRTSLNEQF
TRBV5-5	TRBJ1-1	TRBD1	ASSLEDRAFTEAF
TRBV11-2	TRBJ2-3	-	ASSLVGASTDTQY
TRBV10-1	TRBJ2-7	TRBD1	ASSFQGDEQY
TRBV30	TRBJ2-5	-	AWGPPGQETQY
TRBV7-7	TRBJ2-1	-	ASSFERDNEQF
TRBV29-1	TRBJ1-1	TRBD1	SVGVDRGFTEAF
TRBV7-6	TRBJ2-7	-	ASSLAAGRDEQY
TRBV7-6	TRBJ1-5	-	ASSLAPISNQPQH
TRBV5-1	TRBJ1-1	-	ASSPRDTEAF
TRBV11-2	TRBJ2-3	-	ASSFRRGTDTQY
TRBV19	TRBJ2-3	-	ASSQSRDRAV
TRBV6-5	TRBJ2-3	-	ASSYSNDRTDTQY
TRBV2	TRBJ1-2	TRBD1	ASSEDRDNYGYT
TRBV7-9	TRBJ2-5	-	ASTQGWAGQAETQY
TRBV6-1	TRBJ2-1	-	ASSEGNYYNEQF
TRBV27	TRBJ2-1	-	ASSWFNEQF
TRBV5-4	TRBJ1-2	-	ASSLRQTNNYGCT
TRBV30	TRBJ2-2	-	AWSVPRGNTGELF
TRBV7-2	TRBJ2-5	-	ASSPGVQETQY
TRBV11-2	TRBJ2-3	TRBD2	ASSLAGGRRDTQY
TRBV7-9	TRBJ2-5	-	ASSSGETQY
TRBV7-2	TRBJ2-6	-	ASSFTSSGANVLT
TRBV13	TRBJ2-5	-	ASSLFGGQETQY
TRBV28	TRBJ2-1	TRBD2	ASSLLGSGREGDNEQF
TRBV5-1	TRBJ1-4	-	ASSLSSGGNEKLF
TRBV5-1	TRBJ2-5	-	ASSRTGGGQETQY
TRBV28	TRBJ2-7	TRBD2	ASSFFSGGSSYEQY
TRBV4-2	TRBJ2-1	TRBD2	ASSQGVRGSGGIFGQF
TRBV5-1	TRBJ2-7	TRBD1	ASSPGQGFYEQY
TRBV5-1	TRBJ2-3	TRBD2	ASSAGTSGRLTDTQY
TRBV11-2	TRBJ1-5	-	ASSLGPGQPQH
TRBV20-1	TRBJ2-7	-	SAPRDYEQY
TRBV5-4	TRBJ2-7	-	ASSVAEGRTYEQY
TRBV2	TRBJ2-5	-	ASRAIQETQY
TRBV28	TRBJ2-6	-	ASSLGYSGSGANVLT
TRBV27	TRBJ2-1	TRBD2	ASSLNYGGVAGGNEQF
TRBV6-5	TRBJ1-1	-	ASSYSGRGPEAF
TRBV10-3	TRBJ2-3	-	AISEMTAPADTQY
TRBV5-1	TRBJ1-1	TRBD1	ASSLLGGQNTEAF
TRBV4-1	TRBJ2-2	TRBD2	ASSHKANWREKNTGELF
TRBV5-6	TRBJ2-7	TRBD2	ASSLGAGVRSYEQY
TRBV6-1	TRBJ2-2	TRBD2	ASSVGLAARNTGELF
TRBV29-1	TRBJ2-3	TRBD1	SAVGTATSSSTDTQY
TRBV28	TRBJ2-7	TRBD1	ASTNDRAKY